These 12 T cell receptor beta chains were sequenced from one sample in a study of T cell repertoires and Cas9 in healthy adults (dated 2018 in TCRdb). The library relied on the immunoSEQ multiplex PCR assay. TCRdb provides this immuneACCESS table in a form limited to in-frame rearrangements. Some clones are lacking; in checked studies, under half of them reflect an unresolved V gene, and why the rest are absent is not known. This sample is represented by about 22,000 clones; about 89% of them were singletons. About 1.6% of the sample is taken by the ten largest. The sample comprised CD4+ effector T cells (CD127+, CD25-, CD137-, CD154-) from PBMCs; culture status not recorded. The receptors shown here come from a human donor in good health.

The chain has TRBV15 and TRBJ2-3; D unresolved. Germline assignment: CDR1 LNHNV and CDR2 YYDKDF (reference sequence). Trimming left V 3 bases short and J 6 bases short, with 7 bases between. CDR3 length: 12 residues. The CDR3 protein is CATSSVIDTQYF. DNA for the CDR3: TGTGCCACCAGCAGCGTTATTGATACGCAGTATTTT.

The rearrangement uses TRBV7-8 and TRBJ1-5; tentatively, D is TRBD1 (6 bases). CDR1 is SGHVS, CDR2 FQNEAQ, per germline. V lost 1 base to trimming and J lost 9 bases, with 19 bases between them. This CDR3 is built from 16 residues. CDR3 bases: TGTGCCAGCAGCTTAGTCTCCGGGACACATTTTAGGCCCCAGCATTTT. Its translation: CASSLVSGTHFRPQHF.

The genes are TRBV19 and TRBJ1-5, with D tentatively TRBD1 (6 bases). CDR1 is LNHDA and CDR2 is SQIVND in the germline V gene (reference sequence). V was pared by 4 bases and J by 8 bases, with 21 bases between. CDR3 length: 16 amino acids. CDR3 DNA sequence: TGTGCCAGTAGTACGCAGGGGCGCGGATTCTCTGAGCCCCAGCATTTT. It specifies CASSTQGRGFSEPQHF.

J is TRBJ2-5 and V is TRBV28, with D perhaps assigned TRBD1 or TRBD2 (6 bases each). CDR3 length: 16 amino acids. Looked up from germline, CDR1 is MDHEN and CDR2 is SYDVKM. The V and J ends lost 5 bases and 1 base respectively, with 17 bases between them. The CDR3 loop reads CASSPWGQGGQETQYF. CDR3 sequence (DNA): TGTGCCAGCAGTCCTTGGGGGCAGGGAGGCCAAGAGACCCAGTACTTC.

This clone was counted a single time. The V call is TRBV2, the J call TRBJ2-5; D is possibly TRBD2 (5 bases). V was trimmed by 4 bases and J by 11 bases, leaving 14 bases between them. This CDR3 contains 12 residues. CDR1 and CDR2 from the germline V gene are SNHLY and FYNNEI. This CDR3 reads CASSVDNGEQYF. In DNA form, the CDR3 reads TGTGCCAGCAGTGTCGACAACGGGGAGCAGTACTTC.

This clone has a single count. J is TRBJ1-5 and V is TRBV4-1; 7 bases agree with TRBD1. The length of the CDR3 is 14 residues. After removal of 4 bases from V and 6 bases from J, the junction contained 6 bases not matched to a gene. In germline, CDR1 is MGHRA, CDR2 YSYEKL. CDR3 loop: CASSPMTGPQPQHF. Here the CDR3 DNA reads TGCGCCAGCAGCCCAATGACAGGGCCTCAGCCCCAGCATTTT.

This chain links TRBV5-1 with TRBJ2-7; 9 bases fit TRBD2. The V and J ends lost 4 bases and 4 bases, in that order; junction bases with no gene match: 3. Germline V gives CDR1 SGHRS, CDR2 YFSETQ. CDR3 length: 13 amino acids. The CDR3 spells CASSRAGGYEQYF. CDR3 sequence (DNA): TGCGCCAGCAGCCGAGCGGGAGGTTACGAGCAGTACTTC.

This clone was observed once. The chain recombines TRBV7-2 with TRBJ2-1; 12 bases line up with TRBD2. The germline gives CDR1 SGHTA, CDR2 FQGNSA. CDR3 length: 17 residues. The trim removed 3 bases at V and 9 bases at J, leaving 12 bases unmatched. The CDR3 is CASSFYGLAGGPGEQFF. CDR3 nucleotides: TGTGCCAGCAGCTTTTACGGCCTAGCGGGGGGGCCCGGTGAGCAGTTCTTC.

The chain carries TRBV28 and TRBJ2-7; 8 bases align to TRBD2. The CDR3 is made up of 16 amino acids. Germline lookup yields CDR1 MDHEN and CDR2 SYDVKM. The trim removed 4 bases at V and 3 bases at J, leaving 11 bases unmatched. CDR3: CASSYPPGGDYYEQYF. The CDR3 DNA reads as TGTGCCAGCAGTTACCCGCCGGGGGGGGATTACTACGAGCAGTACTTC.

The CDR3 region has the DNA TGTGCCAGCAGTTACTCTGGGAACCAAAGGGAAAAACTGTTTTTT. This translates into CASSYSGNQREKLFF. This chain links TRBV6-5 with TRBJ1-4; D uncertain. The CDR3 runs to 15 residues. The V and J ends lost 0 bases and 8 bases respectively, with 13 bases between them. Germline assignment: CDR1 MNHEY and CDR2 SVGAGI.

The chain has TRBV27 and TRBJ2-7; 8 bases are shared with TRBD2. The trim removed 6 bases at V and 1 base at J, leaving 5 bases unmatched. Germline V gives CDR1 MNHEY, CDR2 SMNVEV (reference sequence). This CDR3 contains 14 residues. CDR3 region: CASSPTSVSYEQYF. The CDR3 bases are TGTGCCAGCAGCCCGACTAGCGTATCCTACGAGCAGTACTTC.

In the case of this clone: Other DNA sequences in the sample encode the same CDR3. The rearrangement joins TRBV28 to TRBJ2-3, with D uncertain. The V and J ends lost 2 bases and 3 bases respectively, with 6 bases between them. Germline values: CDR1 MDHEN, CDR2 SYDVKM. This CDR3 comprises 13 residues. The CDR3 sequence: CASSLGRTDTQYF. The CDR3 nucleotides are TGTGCCAGCAGTTTAGGACGGACAGATACGCAGTATTTT.